The 5 T cell receptor beta chains below were found in one sample sequenced in a study of blood T cell repertoires in COVID-19. Assay: immunoSEQ multiplex PCR; the TCRdb copy retains only in-frame clones and omits some. This sample has nearly 350,000 clones; over 80% occur once, and the top ten carry about 6%. The sequencing sample was made of peripheral blood. These receptors all stem from a woman in her forties or fifties with COVID-19, enrolled during active disease.

This chain links TRBV27 with TRBJ1-1, with 7 bases aligning to TRBD1. The CDR3 sequence is 16 residues long. Trimming removed 2 bases from V and 4 bases from J; junction bases left unmatched: 10. Germline lookup yields CDR1 MNHEY and CDR2 SMNVEV (reference sequence). Here the CDR3 DNA reads TGTGCCAGCAGTTTAAGGACAGGCTCCCTGGGCACTGAAGCTTTCTTT. This gives the protein CASSLRTGSLGTEAFF.

The chain joins TRBV2 to TRBJ2-2, with 15 positions matching TRBD2. Trimming cost V 6 bases and J 0 bases; bases outside gene matches: 8. The CDR3 contains 19 residues. Germline V gene sequence: CDR1 SNHLY, CDR2 FYNNEI. The CDR3 DNA reads TGTGCCAGCAGGGGGGGACTAGCGGGAGGACCTACGAACACCGGGGAGCTGTTTTTT. This translates into CASRGGLAGGPTNTGELFF.

The rearrangement joins TRBV28 to TRBJ2-7, with D possibly TRBD1 on 6 matching bases. The CDR3 runs to 15 residues. The V and J ends lost 3 bases and 4 bases respectively, with 16 bases between them. Germline V gene sequence: CDR1 MDHEN, CDR2 SYDVKM. CDR3 in amino acids: CASSLTGLRSYEQYF. As DNA, the CDR3 is TGTGCCAGCAGTTTGACAGGACTTCGATCTTACGAGCAGTACTTC.

This clone was recorded once. This chain joins TRBV5-5 and TRBJ2-7; 7 bases line up with TRBD2. The CDR3 loop spans 16 amino acids. Germline CDR1 reads SGHKS; CDR2 reads YYEKEE (reference sequence). V lost 1 base and J lost 2; bases outside the gene matches: 9. The CDR3, as DNA: TGTGCCAGCAGCTTGTTAGGTCTAGCGGTAACCTACGAGCAGTACTTC. Protein sequence: CASSLLGLAVTYEQYF.

The chain couples TRBV6-5 to TRBJ1-1; TRBD1 might be the D (6 bases). This CDR3 contains 14 residues. The germline V and J ends were trimmed by 6 bases and 3 bases, with 14 bases remaining between them. The V gene's germline CDR1 is MNHEY and CDR2 SVGAGI. In nucleotides, the CDR3 is TGTGCCAGCAGGACTTTGGACAGAGACACTGAAGCTTTCTTT. Translation gives CASRTLDRDTEAFF.